Sequencing of this TCR beta chain was carried out in a study of blood T cell repertoires in COVID-19. Study overall: COVID-19 samples from acute and convalescent phases originated in the United States, Italy and Spain.

V was pared by 6 bases and J by 6 bases, with 12 bases between. CDR1 is MNHEY and CDR2 is SMNVEV in the germline V gene (reference sequence). This CDR3 region has 13 residues. Per the authors' pipeline: Estimates of nucleated cell counts were drawn from the amplification of reference gene primers. The method was immunoSEQ multiplex PCR; TCRdb's version includes in-frame clones alone and lacks a portion of them. V and J calls plus clone size are reproduced from that table; the DNA served to infer D and trimming. The table includes around 170,000 clones, 80% detected once. The source material was peripheral blood. This chain uses TRBV27 with TRBJ1-5; D is unclear. This TCR was sampled from a man in his 70s with active or convalescent COVID-19. Here the CDR3 DNA reads TGTGCCAGCAGCCTCCGGGTGTTTCAGCCCCAGCATTTT. Translated: CASSLRVFQPQHF.